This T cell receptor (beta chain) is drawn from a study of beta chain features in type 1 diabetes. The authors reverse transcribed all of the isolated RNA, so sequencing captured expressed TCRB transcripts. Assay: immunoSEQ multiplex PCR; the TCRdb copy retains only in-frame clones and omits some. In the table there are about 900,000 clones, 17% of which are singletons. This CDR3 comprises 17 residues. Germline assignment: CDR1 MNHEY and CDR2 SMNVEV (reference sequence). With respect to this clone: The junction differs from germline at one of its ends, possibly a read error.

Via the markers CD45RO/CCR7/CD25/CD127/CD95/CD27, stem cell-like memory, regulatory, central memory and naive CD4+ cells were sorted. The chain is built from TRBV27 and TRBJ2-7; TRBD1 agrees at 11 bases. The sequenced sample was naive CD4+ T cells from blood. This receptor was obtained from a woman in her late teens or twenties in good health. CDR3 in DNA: TGTGCCAGCAGTCCCCGTACCGGGACAGGGGGGAGCTATGAGCAGCACTTC. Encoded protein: CASSPRTGTGGSYEQHF.